This TCR beta chain was recovered during a study of blood T cell repertoires in COVID-19 (dated by TCRdb to 2019 to 2021). Some background on the complete study: Samples from collaborators originated in the United States, Italy and Spain and spanned both the acute and convalescent phases of COVID-19. The repertoires were released in a freely available public database intended as a resource for research on the immune response to SARS-CoV-2. Samples came from the ongoing ImmuneRACE study (first 160 participants) plus 1,254 subjects from 6 global collaborators. The material from the prospective study consisted of cDNA or gDNA derived from T cells, B-cell-depleted T cells, or PBMCs. Nearly every sample came with metadata listing a de-identified subject ID, COVID-19 status, age in years and sex. Deeply sampled blood TCRbeta repertoires from subjects exposed to, actively infected with, or recovered from COVID-19 were included in the dataset. HLA class I and class II types, where available, came from metadata supplied by the sample provider rather than from assay-based typing. Study-level results and caveats: The amount of clinical and demographic metadata varied by source and participant and was provided uncurated.

TCRbeta CDR3 regions were amplified from genomic DNA using the immunoSEQ Assay, a bias-controlled multiplex PCR. As for the authors' bioinformatics: The number of nucleated cells in each sample was estimated from the amplification of reference gene primers within the assay. To quantify the absolute abundance of each unique TCRbeta CDR3 rearrangement, sequence reads were collapsed and filtered. For each sample, productive Simpson clonality was calculated by taking the square root of Simpson's diversity index across productive rearrangements. The clones in this table, taken by TCRdb from immuneACCESS, are in-frame only. Not every clone is retained; where verified, under half of the shortfall comes from an unresolved V gene, and the cause of the rest is unknown. V and J calls and clone size come straight from that table; D and trimming were deduced from the DNA. The sample table lists 110,000 or so clones, roughly four fifths of them with a count of one. Around 2.5% of the sample goes to the ten largest clones.

The CDR1 and CDR2 encoded by the germline V gene are SGHRS and YFSETQ. The CDR3, from cysteine to phenylalanine, totals 14 residues. Kept here is only the CDR3 DNA, which spans 42 bases and is read in frame from base 1. Relative to germline, V is missing 0 bases and J is missing 3 bases, with 3 bases of the junction outside any gene match. Each collaborating institution followed its own protocols to collect whole blood in K2EDTA tubes. Collaborator samples were shipped for TCRbeta analysis as frozen whole blood, isolated PBMCs, or DNA extracted from either sample type. Note on this clone: The clone's antigen remains unknown. Within one base of it there is no much larger clone, and no base qualities were kept. Other DNA variants within this sample encode the same CDR3.

The sample consisted of peripheral blood. This TCR came from a man aged 45 to 65 with acute or convalescent COVID-19. This chain joins TRBV5-1 to TRBJ2-7, and TRBD2 matches 7 of the central bases. Here is the DNA: TGCGCCAGCAGCTTGGGTGGCGGGAGCTACGAGCAGTACTTC. This is translated as CASSLGGGSYEQYF.